This T cell receptor beta chain was captured by sequencing in a study of blood T cell repertoires in COVID-19. Study as a whole: Acute and convalescent COVID-19 samples came from the United States, Italy and Spain. Sources were T cells, B-cell-depleted T cells, or PBMCs; the material itself was cDNA or gDNA.

Looked up from germline, CDR1 is SEHNR and CDR2 is FQNEAQ (reference sequence). Trimming shortened V by 4 bases and J by 4 bases, and 11 bases separated the two germline ends. CDR3 size: 14 residues. The authors' processing: How many nucleated cells were present was estimated from reference gene primer amplification. Data came from immunoSEQ multiplex PCR; TCRdb stores just in-frame clones and leaves some out. V, J and clone size are those of that table, while D and trimming were read from the DNA. The table shows 50,000 to 65,000 clones, with 55% to 75% occurring only once. It was during active infection that Seattle patients were enrolled and then longitudinally followed.

The sequenced material came from peripheral blood. The chain combines TRBV7-9 with TRBJ1-3, with D tentatively TRBD1 (5 bases). The sequence was obtained from a woman in her seventies with COVID-19, enrolled during active disease. The CDR3 DNA is TGTGCCAGCAGCTCCGGGGACTCAGGAAACACCATATATTTT. As protein: CASSSGDSGNTIYF.